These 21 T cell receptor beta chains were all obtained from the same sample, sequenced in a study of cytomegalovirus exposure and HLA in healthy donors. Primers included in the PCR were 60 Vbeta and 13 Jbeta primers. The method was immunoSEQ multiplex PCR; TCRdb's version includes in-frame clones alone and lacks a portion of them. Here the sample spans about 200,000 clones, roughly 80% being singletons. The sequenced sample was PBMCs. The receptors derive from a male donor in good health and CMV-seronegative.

DNA of the CDR3: TGTGCCAGCAAATTGTCGACAGGCTACGAGCAGTACTTC. Its protein product is CASKLSTGYEQYF. V and J are TRBV6-5 and TRBJ2-7; perhaps TRBD1 as D (6 bases). V lost 7 bases and J lost 3, with 13 bases in between. The CDR3 is 13 residues long. The germline V gene has CDR1 MNHEY and CDR2 SVGAGI.

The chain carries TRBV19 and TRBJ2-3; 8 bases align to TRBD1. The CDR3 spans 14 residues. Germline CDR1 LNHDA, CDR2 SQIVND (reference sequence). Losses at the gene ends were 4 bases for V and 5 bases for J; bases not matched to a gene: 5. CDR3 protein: CASSTQGAGDTQYF. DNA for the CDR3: TGTGCCAGTAGTACCCAGGGGGCCGGAGATACGCAGTATTTT.

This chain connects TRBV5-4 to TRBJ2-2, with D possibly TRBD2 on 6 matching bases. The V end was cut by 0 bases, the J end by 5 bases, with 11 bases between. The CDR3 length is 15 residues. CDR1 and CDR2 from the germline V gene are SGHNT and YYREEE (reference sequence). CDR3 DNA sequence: TGTGCCAGCAGCTTGGATGGCGGGGCGACCGGGGAGCTGTTTTTT. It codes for CASSLDGGATGELFF.

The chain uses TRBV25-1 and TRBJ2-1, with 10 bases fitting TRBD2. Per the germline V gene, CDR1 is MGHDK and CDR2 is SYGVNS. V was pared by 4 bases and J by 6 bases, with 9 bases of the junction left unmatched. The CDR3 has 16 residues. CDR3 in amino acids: CASSGYEASGGNEQFF. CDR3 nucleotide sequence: TGTGCCAGCAGTGGTTATGAGGCTAGCGGGGGCAATGAGCAGTTCTTC.

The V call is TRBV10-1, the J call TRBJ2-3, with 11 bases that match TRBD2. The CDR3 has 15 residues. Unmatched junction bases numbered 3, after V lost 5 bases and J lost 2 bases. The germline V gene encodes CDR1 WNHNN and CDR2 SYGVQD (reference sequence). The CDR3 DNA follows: TGCGCCAGCAGTTTACTAGCGGGAGTCACAGATACGCAGTATTTT. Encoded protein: CASSLLAGVTDTQYF.

CDR3 coding DNA: TGTGCCACCAGCACCCAGGGGGCAGGGGGCTATGGCTACACCTTC. Its translation: CATSTQGAGGYGYTF. The chain recombines TRBV15 with TRBJ1-2; 8 bases are a match to TRBD1. This CDR3 is 15 amino acids long. Looked up from germline, CDR1 is LNHNV and CDR2 is YYDKDF (reference sequence). V dropped 4 bases and J dropped 4; count of bases not matched to a gene: 8.

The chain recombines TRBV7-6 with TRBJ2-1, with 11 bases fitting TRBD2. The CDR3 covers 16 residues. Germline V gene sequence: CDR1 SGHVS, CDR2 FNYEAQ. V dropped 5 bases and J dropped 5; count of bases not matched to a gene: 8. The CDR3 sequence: CASSQILGLADNEQFF. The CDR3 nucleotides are TGTGCCAGCAGCCAGATTTTGGGACTAGCGGACAATGAGCAGTTCTTC.

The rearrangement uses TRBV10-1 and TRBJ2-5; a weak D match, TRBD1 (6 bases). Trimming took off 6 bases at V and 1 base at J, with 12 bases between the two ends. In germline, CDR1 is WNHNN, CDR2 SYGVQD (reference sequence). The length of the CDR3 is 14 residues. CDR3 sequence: CASSRGQTQETQYF. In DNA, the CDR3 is TGCGCCAGCAGCCGTGGACAGACCCAAGAGACCCAGTACTTC.

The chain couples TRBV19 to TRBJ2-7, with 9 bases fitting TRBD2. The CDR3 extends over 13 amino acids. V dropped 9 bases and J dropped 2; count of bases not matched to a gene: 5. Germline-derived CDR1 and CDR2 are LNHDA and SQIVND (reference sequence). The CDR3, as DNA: TGTGCCAGCGGAGCGGGAGGCCCCTACGAGCAGTACTTC. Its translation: CASGAGGPYEQYF.

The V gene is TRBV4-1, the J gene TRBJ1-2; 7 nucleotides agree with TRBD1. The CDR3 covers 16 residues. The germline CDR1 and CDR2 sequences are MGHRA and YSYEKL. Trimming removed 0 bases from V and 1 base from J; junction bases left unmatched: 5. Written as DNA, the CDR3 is TGCGCCAGCAGCCAAGATCAGGGGGGTTATAACTATGGCTACACCTTC. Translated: CASSQDQGGYNYGYTF.

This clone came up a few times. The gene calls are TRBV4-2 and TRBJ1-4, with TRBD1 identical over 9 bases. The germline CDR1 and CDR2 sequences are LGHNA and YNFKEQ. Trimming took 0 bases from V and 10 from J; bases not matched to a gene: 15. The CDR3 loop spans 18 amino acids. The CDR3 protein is CASSQDPAVGQGWGKLFF. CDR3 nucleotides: TGTGCCAGCAGCCAAGACCCTGCGGTGGGACAGGGATGGGGAAAACTGTTTTTT.

The CDR3 region has the DNA TGTGCCAGCAGTGACCCAGGGGGGTTTAACGAGCAGTACTTC. Translated, it gives CASSDPGGFNEQYF. The chain carries TRBV25-1 and TRBJ2-7; D is perhaps TRBD1 (7 bases). CDR1 MGHDK and CDR2 SYGVNS come from the germline V gene. The V end was cut by 3 bases, the J end by 5 bases, with 14 bases between. The CDR3 is 14 amino acids.

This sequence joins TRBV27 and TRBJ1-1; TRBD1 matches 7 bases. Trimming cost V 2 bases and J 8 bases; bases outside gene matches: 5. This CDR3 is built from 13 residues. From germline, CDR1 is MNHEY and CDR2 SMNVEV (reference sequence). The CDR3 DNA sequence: TGTGCCAGCAGTTTACAGGGGGTCACCGAAGCTTTCTTT. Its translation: CASSLQGVTEAFF.

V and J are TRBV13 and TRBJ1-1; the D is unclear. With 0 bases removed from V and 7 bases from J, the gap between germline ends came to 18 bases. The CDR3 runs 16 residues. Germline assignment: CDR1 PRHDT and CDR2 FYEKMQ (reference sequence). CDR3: CASSLGLEGMRFEAFF. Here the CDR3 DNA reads TGTGCCAGCAGCTTAGGCTTGGAGGGCATGAGATTTGAAGCTTTCTTT.

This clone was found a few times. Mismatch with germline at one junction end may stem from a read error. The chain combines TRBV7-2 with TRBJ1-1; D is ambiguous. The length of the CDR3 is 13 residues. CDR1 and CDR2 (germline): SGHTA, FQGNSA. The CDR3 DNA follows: TGTGCCAGCAGTTTAGAGCCGAACACTGAAGCTTTCTTT. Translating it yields CASSLEPNTEAFF.

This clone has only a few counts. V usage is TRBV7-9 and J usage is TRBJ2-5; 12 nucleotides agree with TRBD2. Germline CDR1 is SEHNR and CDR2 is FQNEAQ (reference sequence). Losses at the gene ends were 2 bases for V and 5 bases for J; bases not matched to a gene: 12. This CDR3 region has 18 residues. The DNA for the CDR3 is TGTGCCAGCAGCTTACGACCGACTAGCGGGAGATATGTGGAGACCCAGTACTTC. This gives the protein CASSLRPTSGRYVETQYF.

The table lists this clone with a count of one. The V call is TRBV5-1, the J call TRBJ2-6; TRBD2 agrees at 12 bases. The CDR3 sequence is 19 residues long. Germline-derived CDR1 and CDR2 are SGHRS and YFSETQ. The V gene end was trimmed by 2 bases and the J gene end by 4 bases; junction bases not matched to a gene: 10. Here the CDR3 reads CASSLAGTSGQGGANVLTF. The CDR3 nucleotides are TGCGCCAGCAGCTTAGCAGGGACTAGCGGGCAGGGGGGGGCCAACGTCCTGACTTTC.

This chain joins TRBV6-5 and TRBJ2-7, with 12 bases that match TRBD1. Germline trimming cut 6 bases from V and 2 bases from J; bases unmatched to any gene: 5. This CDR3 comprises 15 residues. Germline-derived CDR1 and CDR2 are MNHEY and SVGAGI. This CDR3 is CASRARDRGPYEQYF. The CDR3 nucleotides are TGTGCCAGCAGGGCCCGGGACAGGGGGCCCTACGAGCAGTACTTC.

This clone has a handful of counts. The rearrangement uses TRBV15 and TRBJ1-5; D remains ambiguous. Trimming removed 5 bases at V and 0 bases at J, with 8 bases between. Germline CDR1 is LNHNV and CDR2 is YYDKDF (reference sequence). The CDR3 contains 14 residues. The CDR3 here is CATSLRDSNQPQHF. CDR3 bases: TGTGCCACCAGCTTGAGGGATAGCAATCAGCCCCAGCATTTT.

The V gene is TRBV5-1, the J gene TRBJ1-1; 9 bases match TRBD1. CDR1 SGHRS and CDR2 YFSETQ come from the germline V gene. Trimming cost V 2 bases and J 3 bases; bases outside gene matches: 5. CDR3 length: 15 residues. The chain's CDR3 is CASSFGTGMHTEAFF. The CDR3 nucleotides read TGCGCCAGCAGCTTCGGGACAGGGATGCACACTGAAGCTTTCTTT.

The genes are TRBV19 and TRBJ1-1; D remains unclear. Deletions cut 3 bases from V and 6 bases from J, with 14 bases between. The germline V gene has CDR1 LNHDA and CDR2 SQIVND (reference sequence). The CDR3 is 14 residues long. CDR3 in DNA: TGTGCCAGTAGTATGGCGTTGAGGAGTGCTGAAGCTTTCTTT. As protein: CASSMALRSAEAFF.